This T cell receptor beta chain is drawn from a study of response to subunit inactivated influenza vaccine. CDR3 length: 15 residues. With 1 base clipped from V and 4 bases from J, the junction kept 9 bases outside the gene matches. Germline V CDR1 and CDR2: GTSNPN, SVGIG (reference sequence). From the RT-PCR reads, TCRdb called clonotypes with MiXCR, one entry per CDR3 protein. The repertoire consists of approximately 730,000 distinct CDR3 sequences, with approximately 13% occurring once and the leading ten covering 5.5% to 7%. Points from the study as a whole: Each seasonal influenza vaccination, the authors suggested, recruits few new T cells.

This clonotype was observed a handful of times. Its antigen is still unknown. V usage is TRBV30 and J usage is TRBJ1-1; 7 bases are a match to TRBD1. The sequence was obtained from a man aged 50 to 60 who received an inactivated influenza vaccine. Sequencing used PBMCs from blood, obtained 14 to 15 days before vaccination. CDR3 protein: CAWSDAAGGFTEAFF. The CDR3, as DNA: TGTGCCTGGAGTGATGCGGCAGGGGGATTCACTGAAGCTTTCTTT.